This passage covers 29 T cell receptor beta chains from one sample sequenced in a study of identical twins. TCRdb re-called the 5' RACE reads through MiXCR, storing one row per CDR3 protein. The table includes hundreds of thousands of distinct CDR3 sequences, 24% detected once. These data also featured in a second study, about T cells expressing NK-cell markers.

The sample comprised CD4+ T cells sorted from blood. The source is a woman between 18 and 29 years old in good health.

V usage is TRBV7-2 and J usage is TRBJ1-5; TRBD1 might be the D (5 bases). Germline V CDR1 and CDR2: SGHTA, FQGNSA. Trimming shortened V by 5 bases and J by 10 bases, and 18 bases separated the two germline ends. This CDR3 has 14 amino acids. The DNA of the CDR3 is TGTGCCAGCAGCCCCCTCCCACAGCAGGGACCCCAGCATTTT. It is translated as CASSPLPQQGPQHF. The whole variable domain, filled in from reference TRBV7-2 and TRBJ1-5, reads GAGVSQSPSNKVTEKGKDVELRCDPISGHTALYWYRQSLGQGLEFLIYFQGNSAPDKSGLPSDRFSAERTGGSVSTLTIQRTQQEDSAVYLCASSPLPQQGPQHFGDGTRLSIL.

This clonotype was recorded a few times. The rearrangement joins TRBV29-1 to TRBJ1-1, with 9 nucleotides matching TRBD1. Germline V CDR1 and CDR2: SQVTM, ANQGSEA. The V and J ends lost 6 bases and 14 bases, in that order; junction bases with no gene match: 13. The CDR3 has 12 amino acids. CDR3 residues: CSVNLPGQGLFF. As DNA, the CDR3 is TGCAGCGTGAACCTCCCGGGACAGGGATTATTCTTT.

The CDR3 here is CASLGTSGRLRTGELFF. DNA for the CDR3: TGTGCCAGCTTAGGGACTAGCGGGAGATTGCGCACCGGGGAGCTGTTTTTT. The rearrangement joins TRBV2 to TRBJ2-2; TRBD2 matches at 14 bases. V shed 8 bases and J 4 bases; nucleotides not matched to a gene: 9. From germline, CDR1 is SNHLY and CDR2 FYNNEI. CDR3 length: 17 residues.

This clonotype turned up a few times. The chain couples TRBV4-3 to TRBJ1-2; no clear D. Deletions cut 0 bases from V and 7 bases from J, with 15 bases between. This CDR3 has 15 amino acids. Germline CDR1 LGHNA, CDR2 YSLEER. The CDR3 coding sequence is TGCGCCAGCAGCCAAGATTTAGACCGGCCGGCTGGCTACACCTTC. It codes for CASSQDLDRPAGYTF.

The chain has TRBV9 and TRBJ2-1; TRBD2 matches at 14 bases. CDR1 SGDLS and CDR2 YYNGEE come from the germline V gene. This CDR3 is built from 16 residues. J was trimmed by 7 bases and V by 2 bases; bases with no gene match: 5. The DNA of the CDR3 is TGTGCCAGCAGCGTGAGAGGACTAGCGGGGGGAAATGAGCAGTTCTTC. It specifies CASSVRGLAGGNEQFF. Full variable domain (outside the CDR3, taken from reference TRBV9 and TRBJ2-1): DSGVTQTPKHLITATGQRVTLRCSPRSGDLSVYWYQQSLDQGLQFLIQYYNGEERAKGNILERFSAQQFPDLHSELNLSSLELGDSALYFCASSVRGLAGGNEQFFGPGTRLTVL.

The chain joins TRBV20-1 to TRBJ2-5, with TRBD1 as a possible D gene (5 bases). Germline assignment: CDR1 DFQATT and CDR2 SNEGSKA (reference sequence). With 6 bases removed from V and 1 base from J, the gap between germline ends came to 12 bases. The CDR3 runs 13 residues. In DNA, the CDR3 is TGCAGTGCCCAGACTGGGGCCCAAGAGACCCAGTACTTC. It translates to CSAQTGAQETQYF.

The chain links TRBV10-3 to TRBJ2-2, with D perhaps TRBD1 (6 bases). Looked up from germline, CDR1 is ENHRY and CDR2 is SYGVKD. This CDR3 has 13 residues. V was shortened by 6 bases and J by 3 bases, with 8 bases between the two germline ends. CDR3 in DNA: TGTGCCATCAGCCACAGGGACACCGGGGAGCTGTTTTTT. It codes for CAISHRDTGELFF.

V gene TRBV5-1 combines with J gene TRBJ2-1, with 8 bases fitting TRBD1. V was clipped by 1 base and J by 7 bases; unmatched bases: 7. Germline CDR1 is SGHRS and CDR2 is YFSETQ. There are 15 residues in the CDR3. The DNA of the CDR3 is TGCGCCAGCAGCTTGAAACAGGGGGTTGGAAATGAGCAGTTCTTC. Amino acids: CASSLKQGVGNEQFF.

CDR3 bases: TGCAGTGCTAGAGAGATAACTAGCGGGAGTAACGAGCAGTACTTC. Its translation is CSAREITSGSNEQYF. This chain connects TRBV20-1 to TRBJ2-7, with 11 nucleotides matching TRBD2. Losses at the gene ends were 0 bases for V and 5 bases for J; bases not matched to a gene: 6. The CDR3 runs to 15 residues. Germline loops: CDR1 DFQATT, CDR2 SNEGSKA (reference sequence).

The J gene is TRBJ2-2, the V gene TRBV12-3 or TRBV12-4; 12 bases line up with TRBD1. CDR3 length: 17 residues. V was pared by 8 bases and J by 6 bases, with 13 bases of the junction left unmatched. The CDR3 nucleotides are TGTGCCAGCTGGGACAGGGGGCGCAAGTTGGGGGCCGGGGAGCTGTTTTTT. Protein product: CASWDRGRKLGAGELFF.

About this clonotype itself: A junction boundary mismatches the germline segment, possibly from a read error. The genes are TRBV6-1 and TRBJ2-7; 7 positions match TRBD2. The CDR3 contains 11 residues. Germline CDR1 and CDR2: MNHNS and SASEGT. The CDR3, as DNA: TGTGCCAGCAGTGAAGCGCGGGGGACGGACTTC. This translates into CASSEARGTDF.

The rearrangement links TRBV12-3 or TRBV12-4 to TRBJ1-5; tentative D call: TRBD1 (5 bases). The CDR3 has 14 amino acids. Deletions cut 5 bases from V and 9 bases from J, with 17 bases between. DNA of the CDR3: TGTGCCAGCAGTGTAAGGACGGACATTTGGCCCCAGCATTTT. This codes for CASSVRTDIWPQHF.

This chain uses TRBV20-1 with TRBJ2-3, with 12 nucleotides matching TRBD2. Germline values: CDR1 DFQATT, CDR2 SNEGSKA (reference sequence). J gave up 1 base and V 6 bases, and 5 bases lay outside the gene matches. The CDR3 covers 15 residues. The CDR3 region is CSAVLAGGRTDTQYF. The CDR3 DNA sequence: TGCAGTGCAGTACTAGCGGGAGGACGCACAGATACGCAGTATTTT.

This chain links TRBV29-1 with TRBJ2-1, with TRBD2 identical over 9 bases. J was trimmed by 6 bases and V by 5 bases; bases with no gene match: 2. Germline CDR1 and CDR2: SQVTM and ANQGSEA. This CDR3 is 12 amino acids long. The CDR3 nucleotides read TGCAGCGTTCGGACTAGCGTCAATGAGCAGTTCTTC. It yields the protein CSVRTSVNEQFF.

This clonotype has just a few counts. The CDR3 bases are TGTGCCAGCAGCTTGCCTGACACCGGGGAGCTGTTTTTT. Translated, it gives CASSLPDTGELFF. The chain employs TRBV5-6 and TRBJ2-2; D gene uncertain. V was trimmed by 1 base and J by 3 bases, leaving 4 bases between them. The CDR3 is 13 amino acids. In germline, CDR1 is SGHDT, CDR2 YYEEEE.

The rearrangement links TRBV5-1 to TRBJ1-1; D unresolved. The CDR3 contains 14 residues. V gave up 2 bases and J gave up 0 bases, with 8 bases separating them. Germline-derived CDR1 and CDR2 are SGHRS and YFSETQ. The CDR3 DNA sequence: TGCGCCAGCAGCTTTTCCAGGATGAACACTGAAGCTTTCTTT. This gives the protein CASSFSRMNTEAFF.

This clonotype was counted a few times. The rearrangement joins TRBV5-1 to TRBJ2-3; D tentatively reads TRBD1 or TRBD2 (5 bases each). The germline V gene has CDR1 SGHRS and CDR2 YFSETQ. V gave up 2 bases and J gave up 0 bases, with 19 bases separating them. The CDR3 is 18 amino acids. CDR3 region: CASSLQSLGASSTDTQYF. Here the CDR3 DNA reads TGCGCCAGCAGCTTACAAAGCCTCGGGGCCTCTAGCACAGATACGCAGTATTTT.

This rearrangement joins TRBV10-3 to TRBJ2-1, with a tentative D call TRBD1 (6 bases). The germline V gene has CDR1 ENHRY and CDR2 SYGVKD. The CDR3 is made up of 14 amino acids. Trimming removed 6 bases from V and 4 bases from J, with 13 bases in between. The CDR3 bases are TGTGCCATCAGCCAGGGGCAGGGATACAATGAGCAGTTCTTC. Protein: CAISQGQGYNEQFF.

This rearrangement joins TRBV20-1 to TRBJ2-1; 7 nucleotides align to TRBD1. V lost 1 base, J lost 4 bases, and 7 bases stayed unmatched. The CDR3 length is 15 residues. The germline V gene has CDR1 DFQATT and CDR2 SNEGSKA (reference sequence). The CDR3 here is CSARAGDRKYNEQFF. In DNA, the CDR3 is TGCAGTGCTAGAGCAGGGGACAGAAAGTACAATGAGCAGTTCTTC.

This chain links TRBV19 with TRBJ2-3, with TRBD1 matching 10 bases. This CDR3 region has 15 residues. Germline values: CDR1 LNHDA, CDR2 SQIVND (reference sequence). V lost 4 bases, J lost 7 bases, and 8 bases stayed unmatched. CDR3 amino acids: CASSTKGQGEYTQYF. CDR3 DNA: TGTGCCAGTAGTACAAAAGGACAGGGGGAGTATACGCAGTATTTT.

This clonotype turned up a few times. This chain uses TRBV27 with TRBJ2-5; D is undetermined. Germline values: CDR1 MNHEY, CDR2 SMNVEV (reference sequence). Trimming cost V 3 bases and J 2 bases, with 10 bases left between them. The CDR3 consists of 14 residues. The DNA for the CDR3 is TGTGCCAGCAGTTTCTGGGGAAAACAAGAGACCCAGTACTTC. Protein sequence: CASSFWGKQETQYF.

This clonotype has a count of ten or more. This rearrangement joins TRBV20-1 to TRBJ2-3; D is undetermined. This CDR3 is built from 14 residues. Looked up from germline, CDR1 is DFQATT and CDR2 is SNEGSKA (reference sequence). Trimming stripped 3 bases from V and 1 base from J, with 11 bases between. CDR3 sequence (DNA): TGCAGTGCTAGGGAGCCGTTGGGCACAGATACGCAGTATTTT. Translating gives CSAREPLGTDTQYF.

V gene TRBV6-5 combines with J gene TRBJ1-2; no firm D call. V lost 1 base, J lost 8 bases, and 11 bases lay in between. There are 13 residues in the CDR3. The germline V gene has CDR1 MNHEY and CDR2 SVGAGI. CDR3 sequence reads: CASSYFRGGGYTF. The CDR3 nucleotides read TGTGCCAGCAGTTACTTTCGTGGCGGGGGCTACACCTTC.

This clonotype was seen just once. The rearrangement uses TRBV20-1 and TRBJ1-5; D unresolved. Germline CDR1 is DFQATT and CDR2 is SNEGSKA (reference sequence). The CDR3 length is 13 residues. V was trimmed by 2 bases and J by 4 bases, leaving 9 bases between them. CDR3 region: CSARWAGNQPQHF. The CDR3 DNA reads as TGCAGTGCTAGATGGGCGGGTAATCAGCCCCAGCATTTT.

This clonotype has a count of ten or more. The V gene is TRBV12-3 or TRBV12-4, the J gene TRBJ1-1; the match to TRBD1 covers 7 bases. J was trimmed by 3 bases and V by 5 bases; bases with no gene match: 9. This CDR3 has 15 amino acids. The CDR3: CASSPQDREDTEAFF. The DNA of the CDR3 is TGTGCCAGCAGTCCACAAGACAGGGAGGACACTGAAGCTTTCTTT.

The chain employs TRBV6-5 and TRBJ2-2; no clear D gene. V lost 6 bases to trimming and J lost 8 bases, with 7 bases between them. Germline V gives CDR1 MNHEY, CDR2 SVGAGI. The CDR3 is 11 residues long. The CDR3 sequence: CASRLEGELFF. The CDR3 nucleotides read TGTGCCAGCAGGCTCGAAGGGGAGCTGTTTTTT.

This clonotype appeared a few times. The rearrangement links TRBV5-1 to TRBJ2-2, with 8 bases matching TRBD1. V dropped 0 bases and J dropped 6; count of bases not matched to a gene: 4. CDR1 and CDR2 (germline): SGHRS, YFSETQ. The CDR3 totals 15 residues. CDR3 protein: CASSLVGTGPGELFF. The CDR3 DNA sequence: TGCGCCAGCAGCTTGGTTGGGACAGGTCCCGGGGAGCTGTTTTTT.

The rearrangement joins TRBV6-1 to TRBJ2-7; D gene uncertain. Germline V gene lookup returns CDR1 MNHNS and CDR2 SASEGT. V was trimmed by 6 bases and J by 6 bases, leaving 15 bases between them. The CDR3 is made up of 13 amino acids. The CDR3 DNA sequence: TGTGCCAGCAGCCCCTTCCTCTCCGGCGAGCAGTACTTC. Protein product: CASSPFLSGEQYF.

The V and J genes are TRBV20-1 and TRBJ2-7; the D gene is possibly TRBD1 (5 bases). The germline V gene encodes CDR1 DFQATT and CDR2 SNEGSKA (reference sequence). The CDR3 runs to 14 residues. Trimming removed 2 bases from V and 5 bases from J, with 16 bases in between. The CDR3 coding sequence is TGCAGTGCTAGAAGTCCTCAGGGATCTGACGAGCAGTACTTC. Translated: CSARSPQGSDEQYF.